The 6 T cell receptor beta chains presented below share a single source sample, sequenced in a study of blood T cell repertoires in COVID-19. This table comes from immunoSEQ multiplex PCR, and its TCRdb copy is limited to in-frame clones, with some not included. Of roughly 150,000 clones listed, less than 80% are singletons. The specimen sequenced was PBMCs or T cells enriched from blood (not recorded which). Every receptor here comes from a woman aged 70-85 years in a cohort exposed to, infected with or recovered from COVID-19 (not recorded which).

The CDR3 nucleotides read TGTGCCAGCAGCCAAGATTGGGGACAGGAGTACTTC. It is translated as CASSQDWGQEYF. The chain joins TRBV14 to TRBJ2-5, with 8 bases identical to TRBD1. The CDR3 is made up of 12 amino acids. Germline CDR1 reads SGHDN; CDR2 reads FVKESK. The junction had 3 bases not matched to a gene; V was cut back by 0 bases and J by 12 bases.

The rearrangement joins TRBV5-1 to TRBJ2-6, with D possibly being TRBD1 (6 bases). There are 15 residues in the CDR3. Germline V lookup: CDR1 SGHRS, CDR2 YFSETQ. V was trimmed by 4 bases and J by 2 bases, leaving 10 bases between them. CDR3 DNA sequence: TGCGCCAGCAGCACAACAGGGCCTGGGGCCAACGTCCTGACTTTC. Encoded protein: CASSTTGPGANVLTF. The whole variable domain, filled in from reference TRBV5-1 and TRBJ2-6, reads KAGVTQTPRYLIKTRGQQVTLSCSPISGHRSVSWYQQTPGQGLQFLFEYFSETQRNKGNFPGRFSGRQFSNSRSEMNVSTLELGDSALYLCASSTTGPGANVLTFGAGSRLTVL.

The genes are TRBV29-1 and TRBJ2-1; D is unresolved. Germline CDR1 reads SQVTM; CDR2 reads ANQGSEA. This CDR3 spans 10 amino acids. V lost 7 bases, J lost 10 bases, and 11 bases lay in between. DNA of the CDR3: TGCAGCGGATGGGTCGGGGAGCAGTTCTTC. Protein product: CSGWVGEQFF.

In DNA, the CDR3 is TGTGCCAGCAGTCGCCGCGGGGTGGCTGAAGCTTTCTTT. Amino acid sequence: CASSRRGVAEAFF. This rearrangement joins TRBV6-5 to TRBJ1-1; D is undetermined. Trimming shortened V by 5 bases and J by 6 bases, and 13 bases separated the two germline ends. The CDR3 consists of 13 residues. Germline CDR1 is MNHEY and CDR2 is SVGAGI.

The genes are TRBV24-1 and TRBJ2-1; D uncertain. CDR3 length: 16 amino acids. Germline V gene lookup returns CDR1 KGHDR and CDR2 SFDVKD. V dropped 2 bases and J dropped 5 bases, with 15 bases sitting between them. This chain's CDR3 is CATSDSANTQNNEQFF. The CDR3 DNA is TGTGCCACCAGTGATTCGGCCAATACACAGAACAATGAGCAGTTCTTC.

The J gene is TRBJ2-1, the V gene TRBV11-2; D is unresolved. The V end was cut by 2 bases, the J end by 7 bases, with 12 bases between. This CDR3 has 14 residues. The V gene's germline CDR1 is SGHAT and CDR2 FQNNGV. The CDR3 protein is CASSLTSRANEQFF. The CDR3 DNA sequence: TGTGCCAGCAGCTTAACCTCTAGAGCGAATGAGCAGTTCTTC.